This T cell receptor beta chain stems from a study of CD8+CD57+ T cells in acquired aplastic anemia. General observations from the study: Patients were compared with controls for CD8+ Simpson's diversity, and no significant difference emerged. Sharing between patients and controls was observed for roughly 30 CD8+ CDR3 sequences.

All patients picked for sequencing had shown, by flow cytometry, an expansion of CD8+CD57+ cells. Between the trimmed V and J ends, which lost 9 bases and 0 bases, there was a span of 8 bases. The CDR3 runs to 13 residues. Germline V gene sequence: CDR1 KGHDR, CDR2 SFDVKD. With regard to this clonotype: Its antigen is unidentified.

The template used for profiling TCR beta VDJ and CDR3 was genomic DNA. TCRdb independently ran MiXCR on the reads; one entry per CDR3 protein. The sample contains 150,000 or so distinct CDR3 sequences, over 50% of which appear only once. The chain recombines TRBV24-1 with TRBJ2-1; D may correspond to TRBD1 or TRBD2 (5 bases each). This TCR came from a human donor with aplastic anemia. Sequencing used sorted CD4+, CD8+, or CD8+CD57+ T cells (not recorded which) from PBMCs. CDR3 nucleotide sequence: TGTGCCACCGGGACCAACTCCTACAATGAGCAGTTCTTC. It encodes CATGTNSYNEQFF.